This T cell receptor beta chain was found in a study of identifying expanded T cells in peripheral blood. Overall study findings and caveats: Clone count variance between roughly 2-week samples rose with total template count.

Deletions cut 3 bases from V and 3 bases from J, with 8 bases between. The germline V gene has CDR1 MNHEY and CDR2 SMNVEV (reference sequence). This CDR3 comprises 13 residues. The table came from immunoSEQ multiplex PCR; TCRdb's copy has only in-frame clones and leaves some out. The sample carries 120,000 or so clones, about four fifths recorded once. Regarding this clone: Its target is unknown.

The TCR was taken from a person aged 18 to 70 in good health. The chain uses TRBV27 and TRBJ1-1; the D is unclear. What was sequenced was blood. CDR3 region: CASSFSVDTEAFF. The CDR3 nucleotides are TGTGCCAGCAGTTTTAGCGTAGACACTGAAGCTTTCTTT.